The subject of this entry is one T cell receptor (beta chain). Its antigen is as yet unknown. Each CDR3 protein is one row after TCRdb ran MiXCR on the 5' RACE reads. The sample has about 470,000 distinct CDR3 sequences, roughly 25% seen once. The data derive from a study of T-cell memory formation after mild COVID-19. The overall study: There were largely donor-specific TCR clusters. Study-level results: Contracting clones, day 15 to 85, had balanced CD4/CD8, and later expanders favored CD4+. CD4+ contracting clones were found mainly in CM and EM, and CD8+ ones in EMRA.

CDR3 length equals 18 residues. Germline V CDR1 and CDR2: SGHDN, FVKESK. V lost 4 bases and J lost 0; bases outside the gene matches: 11. The chain employs TRBV14 and TRBJ2-1; 8 bases agree with TRBD2. The clonotype was recovered from an adult woman who had mild COVID-19 (a few samples of this study predate the infection). Cell type and time point are not known. The sequenced sample was PBMCs or a T cell subset sorted from them (not recorded which). The CDR3 loop reads CASSRTDSGKSSYNEQFF. The CDR3 DNA is TGTGCCAGCAGCCGCACGGATAGCGGGAAGAGCTCCTACAATGAGCAGTTCTTC.